This T cell receptor (beta chain) comes out of a study of OX40 agonist ivuxolimab in advanced cancers. Findings and limits, study-wide: The average count of expanded clones was higher among CD8+ T cells than among CD4+. CD4+ and CD8+ T cells in blood underwent clonal expansion by week 6 at 0.1 to 3.0 mg/kg. Specificity for antigen went undetermined in the expanded peripheral T cells.

Samples of blood were obtained at baseline, on cycle 4 day 1, and on cycle 7 day 1. Concerning this clone: The antigen remains undetermined.

Sequenced by immunoSEQ multiplex PCR; TCRdb stores in-frame clones only, minus some. Counted here are over 40,000 clones, approximately 80% occurring once; the ten biggest clones make up about 7%. Germline-derived CDR1 and CDR2 are SGHDT and YYEEEE. The CDR3 is 17 amino acids. Trimming took off 1 base at V and 0 bases at J, with 13 bases between the two ends. The TCR originated in an adult with an advanced solid tumor such as melanoma, head and neck, liver or kidney cancer. This chain uses TRBV5-6 with TRBJ1-4, with D possibly matching TRBD1 (5 bases). This material consisted of CD4+ or CD8+ T cells sorted from blood, taken in a trial of the OX40 agonist ivuxolimab. DNA of the CDR3: TGTGCCAGCAGCTTGAGGAAAGGGGCTCCAACTAATGAAAAACTGTTTTTT. Encoded protein: CASSLRKGAPTNEKLFF.